The T cell receptor (beta chain) described here comes from a study of T cells in Graves' hyperthyroidism and ophthalmopathy. This clonotype was counted at least ten times. Its antigen remains unidentified. The CDR3 regions of TCR beta were amplified from RNA transcripts. A set of HTBI primers served as the primers for a first-round RT-PCR of the TCR CDR3. MiXCR was run by TCRdb on the multiplex PCR reads, yielding one entry per CDR3 protein. Of fewer than 250,000 distinct CDR3 sequences in the sample, about 17% are singletons; the top ten hold 25% to 30%. Per the germline V gene, CDR1 is MNHNS and CDR2 is SASEGT. This CDR3 is built from 12 residues. The V and J ends lost 1 base and 3 bases respectively, with 4 bases between them. The study, taken as a whole, reports: Expanded thyroid clonotypes (above 0.001) were mostly also found in blood.

Sequences were obtained from blood. V usage is TRBV6-1 and J usage is TRBJ2-7; D uncertain. The sequence was collected from a woman aged 18-29 years with Graves' ophthalmopathy. CDR3 in DNA: TGTGCCAGCAGTGAAGTGAACTACGAGCAGTACTTC. Amino acid sequence: CASSEVNYEQYF.